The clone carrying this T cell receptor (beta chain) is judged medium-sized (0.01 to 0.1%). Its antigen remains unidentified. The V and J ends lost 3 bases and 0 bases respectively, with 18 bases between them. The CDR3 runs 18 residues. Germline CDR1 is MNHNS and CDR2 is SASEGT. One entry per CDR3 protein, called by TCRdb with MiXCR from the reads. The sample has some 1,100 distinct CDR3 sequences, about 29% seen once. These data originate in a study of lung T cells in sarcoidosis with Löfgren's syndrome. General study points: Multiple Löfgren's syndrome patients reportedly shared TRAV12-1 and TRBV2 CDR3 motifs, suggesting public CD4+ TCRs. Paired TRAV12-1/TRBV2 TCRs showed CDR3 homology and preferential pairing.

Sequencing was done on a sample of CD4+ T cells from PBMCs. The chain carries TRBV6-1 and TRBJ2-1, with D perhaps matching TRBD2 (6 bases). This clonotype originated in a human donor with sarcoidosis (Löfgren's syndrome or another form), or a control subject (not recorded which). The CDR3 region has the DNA TGTGCCAGCAGTGAGTTGGGAGATGGGGGGAGCTCCTACAATGAGCAGTTCTTC. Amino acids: CASSELGDGGSSYNEQFF.